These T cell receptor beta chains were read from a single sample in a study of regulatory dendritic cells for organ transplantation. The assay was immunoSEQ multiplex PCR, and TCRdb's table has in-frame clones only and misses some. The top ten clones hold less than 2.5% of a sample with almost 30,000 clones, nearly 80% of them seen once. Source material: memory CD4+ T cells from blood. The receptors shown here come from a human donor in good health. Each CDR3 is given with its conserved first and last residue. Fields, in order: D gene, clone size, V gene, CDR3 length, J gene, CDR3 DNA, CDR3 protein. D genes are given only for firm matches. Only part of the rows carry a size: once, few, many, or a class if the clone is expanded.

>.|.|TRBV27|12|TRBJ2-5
TGTGCCAGCACTGGGGTTGGCGAGACCCAGTACTTC
CASTGVGETQYF
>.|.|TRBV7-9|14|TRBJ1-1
TGTGCCAGCAGCTTCAGGGTTTTAGGCACTGAAGCTTTCTTT
CASSFRVLGTEAFF
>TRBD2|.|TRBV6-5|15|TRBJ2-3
TGTGCCAGCAGAACCTCCGGGACTAGAGGTGATACGCAGTATTTT
CASRTSGTRGDTQYF
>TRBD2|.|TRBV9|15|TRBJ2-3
TGTGCCAGCAGCGCCAGGGAGGGTCACACAGATACGCAGTATTTT
CASSAREGHTDTQYF
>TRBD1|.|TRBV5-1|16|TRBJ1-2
TGCGCCAGCAGCTTGGCCTCTACAGGGGGCGACTATGGCTACACCTTC
CASSLASTGGDYGYTF
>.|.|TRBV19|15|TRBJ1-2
TGTGCCAGTAGTCCTGGACCCGGGGGCCTCTATGGCTACACCTTC
CASSPGPGGLYGYTF
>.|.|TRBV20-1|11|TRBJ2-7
TGCAGTGCCAGGGCTACCTACGAGCAGTACTTC
CSARATYEQYF
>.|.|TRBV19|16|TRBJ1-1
TGTGCCAGTAGTATGGCAGAAAATTACCGGGGCACTGAAGCTTTCTTT
CASSMAENYRGTEAFF
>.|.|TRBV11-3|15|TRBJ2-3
TGTGCCAGCAGCTTAGATGGTTCCAGCACAGATACGCAGTATTTT
CASSLDGSSTDTQYF
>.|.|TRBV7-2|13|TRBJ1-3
TGTGCCAGCAGCTCCAACAGCGGAAACACCATATATTTT
CASSSNSGNTIYF
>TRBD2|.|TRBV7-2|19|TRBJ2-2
TGTGCCAGCAGCTTAGGTCCAGCGGGAGGCCCTATAAACACCGGGGAGCTGTTTTTT
CASSLGPAGGPINTGELFF
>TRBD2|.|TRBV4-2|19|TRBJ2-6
TGTGCCAGCAGCCAGCACCTAGCGGGAGGATCCCCTGGGGCCAACGTCCTGACTTTC
CASSQHLAGGSPGANVLTF
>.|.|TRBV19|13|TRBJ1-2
TGTGCCAGCCTCGCTCCCGGATACTATGACTACACCTTC
CASLAPGYYDYTF
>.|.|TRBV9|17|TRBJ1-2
TGTGCCAGCAGCGTATGGGCGGGGGGCACGCGTCGGGGTGGCTACACCTTC
CASSVWAGGTRRGGYTF
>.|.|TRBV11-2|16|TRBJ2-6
TGTGCCAGCAGCTTAGTTCGGGCTAGAGGGGCCAACGTCCTGACTTTC
CASSLVRARGANVLTF
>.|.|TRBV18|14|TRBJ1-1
TGTGCCAGCTCACCTGCAGGGGCAGGGACTGAAGCTTTCTTT
CASSPAGAGTEAFF
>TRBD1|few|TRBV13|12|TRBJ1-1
TGTGCCAGCAGCTTAAGCAGGGGGGGTGCTTTCTTT
CASSLSRGGAFF
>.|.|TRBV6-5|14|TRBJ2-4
TGTGCCAGCAGTTACTCTCCGGGACAAATAGTTCAGTACTTC
CASSYSPGQIVQYF
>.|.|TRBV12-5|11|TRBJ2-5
TGTGCTAGTGGTTTAAAAGAGACCCAGTACTTC
CASGLKETQYF
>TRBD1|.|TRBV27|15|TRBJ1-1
TGTGCCAGCCGACCGACAGGGACGGTCGGAACTGAAGCTTTCTTT
CASRPTGTVGTEAFF
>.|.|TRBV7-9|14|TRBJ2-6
TGTGCCAGCACCCGGCCGGCCGGGGCCAACGTCCTGACTTTC
CASTRPAGANVLTF
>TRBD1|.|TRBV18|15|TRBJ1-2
TGTGCCAGCTCACAAGGAGGGACAGGGGACCATGGCTACACCTTC
CASSQGGTGDHGYTF
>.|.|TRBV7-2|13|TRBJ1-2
TGTGCCAGCAGACGACGGGAGGGTGGGGGCTACACCTTC
CASRRREGGGYTF
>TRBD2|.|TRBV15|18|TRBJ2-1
TGTGCCACCAGCAGAGATTATGCGGGAGCCATCTCCTACAATGAGCAGTTCTTC
CATSRDYAGAISYNEQFF
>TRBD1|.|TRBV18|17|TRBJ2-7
TGTGCCAGCTCACCGCCACAGGGGGAAGGTCCCACTTACGAGCAGTACTTC
CASSPPQGEGPTYEQYF
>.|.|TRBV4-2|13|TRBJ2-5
TGTGCCAGCAGCCCCGACGAGGGGGGGACCCAGTACTTC
CASSPDEGGTQYF
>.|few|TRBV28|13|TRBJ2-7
TGTGCCAGCAGTGCGAGCGGAAAGAGGGAGCAGTACTTC
CASSASGKREQYF
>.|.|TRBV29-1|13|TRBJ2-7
TGCAGCGTTGCGGGAGCGGGTCCCTACGAGCAGTACTTC
CSVAGAGPYEQYF